This T cell receptor beta chain derives from a study of response to subunit inactivated influenza vaccine. This clonotype appeared a few times. Its cognate antigen is unknown. The V gene lost 2 bases and the J gene lost 7 bases, with 17 bases spanning the gap. Germline CDR1 reads MNHNS; CDR2 reads SASEGT. The CDR3 sequence is 15 residues long. In TCRdb, the RT-PCR reads were re-called with MiXCR into one record per CDR3 protein. The data show a few hundred thousand distinct CDR3 sequences, less than 15% seen once. Study-level points and caveats: The authors offered the suggestion that each seasonal influenza vaccination recruits few new T cells.

V and J are TRBV6-1 and TRBJ1-1, with D perhaps matching TRBD1 (6 bases). The receptor comes from a man between 45 and 60 years old who received an inactivated influenza vaccine. Sequences were derived from non-naive T cells sorted from PBMCs, sampled roughly 15 days before vaccination. The CDR3 is CASSEMSQGMGEAFF. CDR3 in DNA: TGTGCCAGCAGTGAAATGAGCCAGGGGATGGGTGAAGCTTTCTTT.